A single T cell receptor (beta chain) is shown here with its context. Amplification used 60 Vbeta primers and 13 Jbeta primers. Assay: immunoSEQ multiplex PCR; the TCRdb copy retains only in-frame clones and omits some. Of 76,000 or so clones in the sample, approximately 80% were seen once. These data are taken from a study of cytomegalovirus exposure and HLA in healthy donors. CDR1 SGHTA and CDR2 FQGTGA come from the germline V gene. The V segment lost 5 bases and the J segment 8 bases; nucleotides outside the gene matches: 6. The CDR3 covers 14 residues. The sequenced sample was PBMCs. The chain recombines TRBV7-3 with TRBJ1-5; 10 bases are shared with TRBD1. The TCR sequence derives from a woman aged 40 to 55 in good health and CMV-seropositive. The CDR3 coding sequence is TGTGCCAGCAGCCCGACAGGGGGCGGGGAGCCCCAGCATTTT. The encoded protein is CASSPTGGGEPQHF.